The clone carrying this T cell receptor (beta chain) showed up just a few times. For TCRbeta, the library was prepared with unique molecular identifiers. TCRdb redid the calling of the PCR reads with MiXCR, one entry per CDR3 protein. The table includes around 250,000 distinct CDR3 sequences, more than 9% detected once. The source of the sample is a study of T-cell reconstitution after alpha-beta-depleted transplantation in children. Germline V gene lookup returns CDR1 SNHLY and CDR2 FYNNEI. The CDR3 runs 17 residues. Trimming stripped 2 bases from V and 0 bases from J, with 14 bases between. The sequenced sample was PBMCs from the stem cell graft donor, obtained from the stem cell graft. This clonotype was obtained from a human donor who donated a stem cell graft to a child with SCID. The V call is TRBV2, the J call TRBJ2-1; a possible D gene is TRBD1 (5 bases). CDR3 bases: TGTGCCAGCAGTGAACAGGGCACTCCGAGCTCCTACAATGAGCAGTTCTTC. It translates to CASSEQGTPSSYNEQFF.